Listed below are T cell receptor beta chains from one sample, sequenced in a study of cytomegalovirus exposure and HLA in healthy donors. Sequencing was performed with immunoSEQ multiplex PCR; in TCRdb, only in-frame clones are kept and a portion is missing. Of about 140,000 clones listed, about four fifths are singletons. The sample consisted of PBMCs. These receptors were taken from a male donor in good health and CMV-seropositive. Each CDR3 is given with its conserved first and last residue.

cdr3_aa j_call v_call
CASIWDRGSDTQYF TRBJ2-3 TRBV6-1
CASSHTDTQYF TRBJ2-3 TRBV2
CASRLTFAQETQYF TRBJ2-5 TRBV6-5
CASSQGQGKGDTQYF TRBJ2-3 TRBV6-5
CASSFGTPGNSPLHF TRBJ1-6 TRBV9
CASSYGVAGGYEQYF TRBJ2-7 TRBV6-5
CASSLGAENNSPLHF TRBJ1-6 TRBV5-1
CASSDRAVEPQHF TRBJ1-5 TRBV28
CASSYTSGSKNEQFF TRBJ2-1 TRBV5-4
CASSPQGTANTEAFF TRBJ1-1 TRBV5-1
CASSPNSDTQYF TRBJ2-3 TRBV6-5
CASNRGLNQPQHF TRBJ1-5 TRBV2
CASSLGDRGEADTQYF TRBJ2-3 TRBV5-1
CASSVNRAGGYTF TRBJ1-2 TRBV2
CASSLVGQGNTEAFF TRBJ1-1 TRBV7-9
CASSSLEGAFSSYEQYF TRBJ2-7 TRBV5-6
CASSSTGNSGEAFF TRBJ1-1 TRBV19
CASSSPETGAPSYEQYF TRBJ2-7 TRBV28
CATLGDGTDNSPLHF TRBJ1-6 TRBV10-3
CASSLALGGGGYNEQFF TRBJ2-1 TRBV11-2
CASSNSYEQYF TRBJ2-7 TRBV18
CASSSAGGWPNEQFF TRBJ2-1 TRBV7-9
CASSGVGYIDEQYF TRBJ2-7 TRBV28
CASSERPGEGSPLHF TRBJ1-6 TRBV6-4
CASSPGPRGSEQYF TRBJ2-7 TRBV7-7
CASSLRLGSYNEQFF TRBJ2-1 TRBV7-2
CASSPGDREGGEQYF TRBJ2-7 TRBV5-1
CASSLTPEGAGGQDEQFF TRBJ2-1 TRBV7-6
CASSAGLAGGPLRYNEQFF TRBJ2-1 TRBV9
CASSPTGGSSYEQFF TRBJ2-1 TRBV6-4
CASSVGGRAIGYTF TRBJ1-2 TRBV9
CASSLTSNYGYTF TRBJ1-2 TRBV5-6
CASSEGRNSYEQYF TRBJ2-7 TRBV2
CASSPNAAGGTDTQYF TRBJ2-3 TRBV9
CASSQGTSGGDNEQFF TRBJ2-1 TRBV4-1
CAWRSDRVSEKLFF TRBJ1-4 TRBV30
CASSLPGTNTGELFF TRBJ2-2 TRBV7-9
CSSSSVETYEQYF TRBJ2-7 TRBV7-9
CASSSTTSAGSGSYEQYF TRBJ2-7 TRBV18
CSVVAGAMNTGELFF TRBJ2-2 TRBV29-1
CASSLLGQGGSYEQYF TRBJ2-7 TRBV28
CASSDRTGGNTEAFF TRBJ1-1 TRBV10-1
CASRGGVFNEQFF TRBJ2-1 TRBV6-1
CASSGTGERSSTEAFF TRBJ1-1 TRBV9
CASSLSAGQGSYEQYF TRBJ2-7 TRBV7-9
CASSNKGQGTNEQFF TRBJ2-1 TRBV19
CASSFSGVNEQYF TRBJ2-7 TRBV5-6
CASSQERPGGQRNTEAFF TRBJ1-1 TRBV4-3
CASSHTHGPTYNEQFF TRBJ2-1 TRBV5-8
CASSFGQVSNQPQHF TRBJ1-5 TRBV28
CASRARNTGELFF TRBJ2-2 TRBV2
CASSATGGTVNTEAFF TRBJ1-1 TRBV9
CASSNQSELGYTF TRBJ1-2 TRBV18
CAISESRWTEQYF TRBJ2-7 TRBV10-3